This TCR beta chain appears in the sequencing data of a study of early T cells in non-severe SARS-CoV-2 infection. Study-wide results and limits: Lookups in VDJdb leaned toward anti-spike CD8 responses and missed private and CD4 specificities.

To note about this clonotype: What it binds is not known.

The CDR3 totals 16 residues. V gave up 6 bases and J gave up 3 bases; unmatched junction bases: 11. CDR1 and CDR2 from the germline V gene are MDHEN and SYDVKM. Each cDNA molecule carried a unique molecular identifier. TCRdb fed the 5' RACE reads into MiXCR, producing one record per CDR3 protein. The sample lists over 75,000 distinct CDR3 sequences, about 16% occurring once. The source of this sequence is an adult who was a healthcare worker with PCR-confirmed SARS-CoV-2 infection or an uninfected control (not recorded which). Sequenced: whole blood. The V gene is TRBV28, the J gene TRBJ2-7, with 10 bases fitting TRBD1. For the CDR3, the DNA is TGTGCCAGCAGGCCATCCTGGGGGGACAGGGGCTACGAGCAGTACTTC. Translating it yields CASRPSWGDRGYEQYF.